This T cell receptor beta chain comes out of a study of blood T cells in healthy people across ages. Broader study findings: More naive CD4+ cells and higher diversity were found in long-lived than in aged donors. Among T cells, TCR beta diversity per million cells dropped roughly linearly as age rose.

V lost 6 bases and J 2 bases, leaving 11 bases between the germline ends. This CDR3 contains 14 residues. Primed by a sample-barcoded 5' primer and a J-beta primer mix, a second PCR proceeded for about 6 to 12 cycles. Sequencing yielded, for each sample, at least 3 million paired-end reads carrying CDR3. TCRdb reprocessed the 5' RACE reads via MiXCR and lists one record per CDR3 protein. The data show 1.8 million or so distinct CDR3 sequences, around 42% seen once. To note about this clonotype: Its specificity is not known.

The rearrangement uses TRBV12-3 or TRBV12-4 and TRBJ2-1; a possible D gene is TRBD2 (5 bases). The material sequenced was blood. The clonotype was recovered from a human donor in good health. The CDR3 DNA sequence: TGTGCCAGCAGAACGATTAGCGCCTACAATGAGCAGTTCTTC. Protein product: CASRTISAYNEQFF.